These 11 T cell receptor beta chains share one sample of origin, sequenced in a study of OX40 agonist ivuxolimab in advanced cancers. Libraries were prepared by immunoSEQ multiplex PCR; TCRdb keeps only in-frame clonotypes and omits some of them. Of about 100,000 clones listed, about 89% are singletons. This specimen consisted of CD4+ or CD8+ T cells sorted from blood, obtained in a trial of the OX40 agonist ivuxolimab. Every receptor here comes from an adult with an advanced solid tumor such as melanoma, head and neck, liver or kidney cancer.

The chain has TRBV5-6 and TRBJ1-4, with D maybe TRBD1 (5 bases). Trimming cost V 4 bases and J 4 bases, with 17 bases left between them. The CDR3 runs 16 residues. Germline V lookup: CDR1 SGHDT, CDR2 YYEEEE. DNA of the CDR3: TGTGCCAGCAGCCCCCTGGGCCAGGGCAGTAATGAAAAACTGTTTTTT. Amino acids: CASSPLGQGSNEKLFF. Drawing the rest from reference TRBV5-6 and TRBJ1-4, the complete variable domain is DAGVTQSPTHLIKTRGQQVTLRCSPKSGHDTVSWYQQALGQGPQFIFQYYEEEERQRGNFPDRFSGHQFPNYSSELNVNALLLGDSALYLCASSPLGQGSNEKLFFGSGTQLSVL.

CDR3 nucleotides: TGTGCCAGTAAGATGATCCACGAGCAGTACTTC. It yields the protein CASKMIHEQYF. V gene TRBV6-6 combines with J gene TRBJ2-7; no firm D call. The CDR3 spans 11 residues. Germline CDR1 and CDR2: MNHNY and SVGAGI (reference sequence). The V end lost 9 bases, the J end lost 5 bases, and 11 bases lay between the germline ends.

The chain has TRBV11-3 and TRBJ2-1; perhaps TRBD2 as D (6 bases). There are 15 residues in the CDR3. V gave up 5 bases and J gave up 0 bases, with 11 bases separating them. Germline V gene lookup returns CDR1 SGHNT and CDR2 YENEEA. CDR3 sequence: CASSGGSSSYNEQFF. The CDR3, as DNA: TGTGCCAGCAGCGGAGGGAGCAGCTCCTACAATGAGCAGTTCTTC. Full variable domain (outside the CDR3, taken from reference TRBV11-3 and TRBJ2-1): EAGVVQSPRYKIIEKKQPVAFWCNPISGHNTLYWYLQNLGQGPELLIRYENEEAVDDSQLPKDRFSAERLKGVDSTLKIQPAELGDSAVYLCASSGGSSSYNEQFFGPGTRLTVL.

The rearrangement links TRBV30 to TRBJ2-7, with D possibly being TRBD1 (6 bases). The V and J ends lost 5 bases and 2 bases respectively, with 7 bases between them. Germline V gene lookup returns CDR1 GTSNPN and CDR2 SVGIG (reference sequence). The CDR3 covers 11 residues. The CDR3 protein is CAWGQTYEQYF. Here the CDR3 DNA reads TGTGCCTGGGGACAGACCTACGAGCAGTACTTC.

V usage is TRBV6-1 and J usage is TRBJ1-6; D ambiguous. With 3 bases removed from V and 6 bases from J, the gap between germline ends came to 6 bases. CDR1 and CDR2 (germline): MNHNS, SASEGT. The CDR3 is 13 amino acids. DNA of the CDR3: TGTGCCAGCAGTGATGTACTTAATTCACCCCTCCACTTT. Translating it yields CASSDVLNSPLHF.

J is TRBJ2-7 and V is TRBV9; 9 bases are shared with TRBD2. V lost 0 bases and J lost 6; bases outside the gene matches: 7. The germline CDR1 and CDR2 sequences are SGDLS and YYNGEE. There are 15 residues in the CDR3. In nucleotides, the CDR3 is TGTGCCAGCAGCGTAGTGGCGGGGGGGGACGTCGAGCAGTACTTC. It is translated as CASSVVAGGDVEQYF.

The chain uses TRBV6-1 and TRBJ2-3; 8 nucleotides agree with TRBD2. The CDR3 runs to 14 residues. Germline values: CDR1 MNHNS, CDR2 SASEGT. V shed 5 bases and J 5 bases; nucleotides not matched to a gene: 6. The CDR3 here is CASSLDGGVDTQYF. CDR3 DNA: TGTGCCAGCAGTTTGGACGGGGGGGTAGATACGCAGTATTTT.

The chain couples TRBV28 to TRBJ2-2; D is undetermined. V was cut by 8 bases and J by 5 bases, with 18 bases left in between. The CDR3 has 15 amino acids. Germline V CDR1 and CDR2: MDHEN, SYDVKM. The CDR3 bases are TGTGCCAGCCGTTATTCAAGGTTTCTAACCGGGGAGCTGTTTTTT. Amino acid sequence: CASRYSRFLTGELFF.

The V gene is TRBV20-1, the J gene TRBJ1-3; D uncertain. The germline gives CDR1 DFQATT, CDR2 SNEGSKA (reference sequence). CDR3 size: 10 residues. As DNA, the CDR3 is TGCCCCCCTGGGGGAAACACCATATATTTT. This sequence encodes CPPGGNTIYF.

The CDR3 here is CASSFSGTGVNEQFF. CDR3 nucleotide sequence: TGCGCCAGCAGCTTTTCCGGGACAGGGGTCAATGAGCAGTTCTTC. The J gene is TRBJ2-1, the V gene TRBV5-1, with TRBD1 identical over 10 bases. V lost 2 bases and J lost 6; bases outside the gene matches: 5. CDR1 is SGHRS and CDR2 is YFSETQ in the germline V gene. This CDR3 is built from 15 residues.

J is TRBJ2-7 and V is TRBV28; D not resolved. Trimming removed 8 bases from V and 6 bases from J, with 8 bases in between. Per the germline V gene, CDR1 is MDHEN and CDR2 is SYDVKM. The CDR3 contains 10 residues. CDR3 in amino acids: CASSGGEQYF. The DNA of the CDR3 is TGTGCCAGCTCCGGCGGCGAGCAGTACTTC. Complete variable domain (other parts from reference TRBV28 and TRBJ2-7): DVKVTQSSRYLVKRTGEKVFLECVQDMDHENMFWYRQDPGLGLRLIYFSYDVKMKEKGDIPEGYSVSREKKERFSLILESASTNQTSMYLCASSGGEQYFGPGTRLTVT.